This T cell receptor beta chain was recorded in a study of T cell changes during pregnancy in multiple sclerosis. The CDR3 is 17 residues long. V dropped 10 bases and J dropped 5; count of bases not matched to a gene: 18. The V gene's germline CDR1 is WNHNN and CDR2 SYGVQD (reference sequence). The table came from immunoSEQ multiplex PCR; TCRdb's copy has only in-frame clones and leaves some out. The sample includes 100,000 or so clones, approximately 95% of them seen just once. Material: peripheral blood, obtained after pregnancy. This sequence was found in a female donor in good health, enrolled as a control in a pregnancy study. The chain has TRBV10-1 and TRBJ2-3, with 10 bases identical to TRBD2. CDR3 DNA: TGCGCCACCAGAGGGGATCGAGCGGGAGGGCCCGGAGATACGCAGTATTTT. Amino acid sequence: CATRGDRAGGPGDTQYF.